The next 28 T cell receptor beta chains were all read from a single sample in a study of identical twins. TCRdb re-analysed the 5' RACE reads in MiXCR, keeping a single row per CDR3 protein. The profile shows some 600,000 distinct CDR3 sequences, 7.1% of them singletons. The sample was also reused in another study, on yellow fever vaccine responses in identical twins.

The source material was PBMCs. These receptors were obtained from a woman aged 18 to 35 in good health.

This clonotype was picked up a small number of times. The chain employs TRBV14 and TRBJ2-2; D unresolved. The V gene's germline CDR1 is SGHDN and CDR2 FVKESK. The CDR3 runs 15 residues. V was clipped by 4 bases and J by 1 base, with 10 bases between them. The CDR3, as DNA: TGTGCCAGCAGCCGCAATACGGGGAACACCGGGGAGCTGTTTTTT. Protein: CASSRNTGNTGELFF.

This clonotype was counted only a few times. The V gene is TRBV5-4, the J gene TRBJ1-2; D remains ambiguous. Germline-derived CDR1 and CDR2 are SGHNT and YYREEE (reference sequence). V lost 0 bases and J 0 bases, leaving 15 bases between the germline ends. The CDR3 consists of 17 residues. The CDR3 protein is CASSLEEFTGANYGYTF. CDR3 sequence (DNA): TGTGCCAGCAGCTTGGAGGAGTTTACCGGGGCTAACTATGGCTACACCTTC.

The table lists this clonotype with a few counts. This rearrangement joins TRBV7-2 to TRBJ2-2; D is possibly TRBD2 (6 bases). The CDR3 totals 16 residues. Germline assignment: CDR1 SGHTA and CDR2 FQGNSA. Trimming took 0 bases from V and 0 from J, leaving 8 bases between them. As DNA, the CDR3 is TGTGCCAGCAGCTTAGCTACGGGGGCGAACACCGGGGAGCTGTTTTTT. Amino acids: CASSLATGANTGELFF.

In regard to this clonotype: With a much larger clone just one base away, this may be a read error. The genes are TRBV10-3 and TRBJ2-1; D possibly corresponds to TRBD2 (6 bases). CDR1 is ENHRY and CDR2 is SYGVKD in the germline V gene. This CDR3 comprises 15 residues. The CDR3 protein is CAIGDLAVSYNEQFF. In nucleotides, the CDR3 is TGTGCCATCGGTGATTTAGCGGTCTCCTACAATGAGCAGTTCTTC.

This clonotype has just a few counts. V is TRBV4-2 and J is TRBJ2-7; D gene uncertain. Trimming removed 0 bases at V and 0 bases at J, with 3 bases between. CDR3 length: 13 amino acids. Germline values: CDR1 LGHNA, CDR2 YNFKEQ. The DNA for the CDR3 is TGTGCCAGCAGCCAAGAGCCCTCCTACGAGCAGTACTTC. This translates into CASSQEPSYEQYF.

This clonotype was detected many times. As DNA, the CDR3 is TGTGCCACCAGTGATTTGGGTTTCAATGGCTACACCTTC. Amino acids: CATSDLGFNGYTF. J is TRBJ1-2 and V is TRBV24-1; D is unclear. The CDR3 loop spans 13 amino acids. Looked up from germline, CDR1 is KGHDR and CDR2 is SFDVKD. Between the trimmed V and J ends, which lost 0 bases and 6 bases, there was a span of 7 bases.

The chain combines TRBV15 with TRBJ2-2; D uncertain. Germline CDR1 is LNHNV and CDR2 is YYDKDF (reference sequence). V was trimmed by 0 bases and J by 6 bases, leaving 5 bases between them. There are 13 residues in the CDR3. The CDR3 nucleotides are TGTGCCACCAGCAGAGATTATGCCGGGGAGCTGTTTTTT. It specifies CATSRDYAGELFF.

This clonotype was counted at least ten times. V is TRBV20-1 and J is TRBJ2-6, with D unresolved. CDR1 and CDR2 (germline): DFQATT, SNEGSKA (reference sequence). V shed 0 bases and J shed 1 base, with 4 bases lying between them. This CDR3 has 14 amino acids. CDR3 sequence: CSAREGSGANVLTF. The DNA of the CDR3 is TGCAGTGCTAGAGAGGGTTCTGGGGCCAACGTCCTGACTTTC.

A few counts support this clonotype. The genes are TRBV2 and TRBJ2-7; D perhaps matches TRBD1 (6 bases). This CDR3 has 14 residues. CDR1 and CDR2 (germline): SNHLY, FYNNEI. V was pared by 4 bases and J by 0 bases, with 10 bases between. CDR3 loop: CASSGQELSYEQYF. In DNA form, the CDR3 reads TGTGCCAGCAGTGGACAGGAACTCTCCTACGAGCAGTACTTC.

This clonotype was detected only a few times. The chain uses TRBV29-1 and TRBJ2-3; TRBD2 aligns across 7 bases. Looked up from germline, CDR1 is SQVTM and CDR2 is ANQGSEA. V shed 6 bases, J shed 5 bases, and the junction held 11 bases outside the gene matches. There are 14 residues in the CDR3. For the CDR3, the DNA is TGCAGCGTGCCCGCCGGGGGGTCGGGAGATACGCAGTATTTT. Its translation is CSVPAGGSGDTQYF.

CDR3 protein: CASSQNRGTEAFF. The CDR3 DNA sequence: TGTGCCAGCAGCCAGAACAGGGGCACTGAAGCTTTCTTT. This chain joins TRBV4-2 and TRBJ1-1, with TRBD1 identical over 7 bases. Germline loops: CDR1 LGHNA, CDR2 YNFKEQ. With V trimmed by 3 bases and J by 4 bases, 2 bases remained unmatched. This CDR3 has 13 amino acids.

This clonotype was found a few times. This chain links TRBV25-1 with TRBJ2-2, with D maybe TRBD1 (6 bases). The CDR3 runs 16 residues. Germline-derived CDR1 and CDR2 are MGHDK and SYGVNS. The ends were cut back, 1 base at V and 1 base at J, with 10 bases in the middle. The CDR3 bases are TGTGCCAGCAGTGAATTCTCCAGGGGGAACACCGGGGAGCTGTTTTTT. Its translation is CASSEFSRGNTGELFF.

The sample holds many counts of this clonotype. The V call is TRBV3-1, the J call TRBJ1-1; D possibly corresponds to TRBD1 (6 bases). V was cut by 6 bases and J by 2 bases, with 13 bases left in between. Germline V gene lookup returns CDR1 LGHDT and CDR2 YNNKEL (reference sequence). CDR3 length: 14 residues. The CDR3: CASRPYRDNTEAFF. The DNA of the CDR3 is TGTGCCAGCAGACCGTACAGGGACAACACTGAAGCTTTCTTT.

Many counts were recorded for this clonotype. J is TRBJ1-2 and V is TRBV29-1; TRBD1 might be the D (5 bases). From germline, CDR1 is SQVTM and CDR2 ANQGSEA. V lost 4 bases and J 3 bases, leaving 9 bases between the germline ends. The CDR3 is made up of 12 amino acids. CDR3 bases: TGCAGCGTTGCCAGGGACGACTATGGCTACACCTTC. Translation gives CSVARDDYGYTF. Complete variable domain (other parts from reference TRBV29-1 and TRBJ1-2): SAVISQKPSRDICQRGTSLTIQCQVDSQVTMMFWYRQQPGQSLTLIATANQGSEATYESGFVIDKFPISRPNLTFSTLTVSNMSPEDSSIYLCSVARDDYGYTFGSGTRLTVV.

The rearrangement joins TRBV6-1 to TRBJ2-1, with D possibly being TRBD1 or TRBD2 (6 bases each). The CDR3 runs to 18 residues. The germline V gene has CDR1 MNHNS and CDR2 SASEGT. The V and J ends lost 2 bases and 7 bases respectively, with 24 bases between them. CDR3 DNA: TGTGCCAGCAGTGAATTGGTGGGGGGCGCCCAGGCAGGGAATGAGCAGTTCTTC. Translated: CASSELVGGAQAGNEQFF.

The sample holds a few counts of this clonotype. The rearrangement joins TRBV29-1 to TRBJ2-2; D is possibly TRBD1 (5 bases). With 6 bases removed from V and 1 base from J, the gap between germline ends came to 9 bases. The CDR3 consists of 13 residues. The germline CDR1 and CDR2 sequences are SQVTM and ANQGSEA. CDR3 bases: TGCAGCGTCGACGGACAGAACACCGGGGAGCTGTTTTTT. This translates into CSVDGQNTGELFF.

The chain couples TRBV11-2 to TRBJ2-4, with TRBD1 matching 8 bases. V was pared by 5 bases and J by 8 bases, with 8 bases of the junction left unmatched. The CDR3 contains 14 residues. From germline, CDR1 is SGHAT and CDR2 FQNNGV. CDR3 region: CASSHSTGEHIQYF. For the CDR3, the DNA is TGTGCCAGCAGCCATTCGACAGGGGAGCACATTCAGTACTTC. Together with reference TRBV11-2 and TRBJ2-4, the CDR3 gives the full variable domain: EAGVAQSPRYKIIEKRQSVAFWCNPISGHATLYWYQQILGQGPKLLIQFQNNGVVDDSQLPKDRFSAERLKGVDSTLKIQPAKLEDSAVYLCASSHSTGEHIQYFGAGTRLSVL.

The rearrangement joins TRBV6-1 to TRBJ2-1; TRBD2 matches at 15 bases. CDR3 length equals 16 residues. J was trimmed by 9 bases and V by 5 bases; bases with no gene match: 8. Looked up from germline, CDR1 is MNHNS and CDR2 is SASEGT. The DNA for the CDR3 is TGTGCCAGCAGTCAACGGACTAGCGGGGGGGGGACTGAGCAGTTCTTC. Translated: CASSQRTSGGGTEQFF.

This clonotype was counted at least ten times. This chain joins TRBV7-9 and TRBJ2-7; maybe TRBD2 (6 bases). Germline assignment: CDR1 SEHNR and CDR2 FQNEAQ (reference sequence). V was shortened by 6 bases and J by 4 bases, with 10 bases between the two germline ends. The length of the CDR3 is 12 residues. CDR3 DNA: TGTGCCAGCAGTTCGGGGGAGTACGAGCAGTACTTC. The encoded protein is CASSSGEYEQYF.

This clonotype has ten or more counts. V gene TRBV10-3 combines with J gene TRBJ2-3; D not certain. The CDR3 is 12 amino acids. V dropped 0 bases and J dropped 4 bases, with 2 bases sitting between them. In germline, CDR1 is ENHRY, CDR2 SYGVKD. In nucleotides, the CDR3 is TGTGCCATCAGTGAGTCGGCAGATACGCAGTATTTT. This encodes CAISESADTQYF.

The CDR3 coding sequence is TGTACCATCTGTCCGGGACCGGGACTAGGGGCGGCTAGCACAGATACGCAGTATTTT. Its protein product is CTICPGPGLGAASTDTQYF. The chain combines TRBV2 with TRBJ2-3; 8 bases are a match to TRBD2. Germline V gene sequence: CDR1 SNHLY, CDR2 FYNNEI. CDR3 size: 19 residues.

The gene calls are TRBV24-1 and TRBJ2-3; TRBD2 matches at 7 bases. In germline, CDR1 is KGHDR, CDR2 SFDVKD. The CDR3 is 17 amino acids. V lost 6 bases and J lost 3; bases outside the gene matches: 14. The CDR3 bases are TGTGCCACCAGTAGGGGAGTAGGCGGGAGAGGAACAGATACGCAGTATTTT. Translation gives CATSRGVGGRGTDTQYF.

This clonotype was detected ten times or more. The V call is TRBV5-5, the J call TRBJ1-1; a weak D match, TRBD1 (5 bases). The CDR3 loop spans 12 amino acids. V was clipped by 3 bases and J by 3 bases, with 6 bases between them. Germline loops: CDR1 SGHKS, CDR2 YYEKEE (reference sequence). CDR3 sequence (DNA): TGTGCCAGCAGCTGGGGGGACACTGAAGCTTTCTTT. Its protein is CASSWGDTEAFF.

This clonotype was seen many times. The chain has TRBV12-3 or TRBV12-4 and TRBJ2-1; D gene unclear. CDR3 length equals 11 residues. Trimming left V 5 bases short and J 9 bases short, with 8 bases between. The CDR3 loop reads CASSRTFEQFF. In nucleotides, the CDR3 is TGTGCCAGCAGTCGGACCTTTGAGCAGTTCTTC.

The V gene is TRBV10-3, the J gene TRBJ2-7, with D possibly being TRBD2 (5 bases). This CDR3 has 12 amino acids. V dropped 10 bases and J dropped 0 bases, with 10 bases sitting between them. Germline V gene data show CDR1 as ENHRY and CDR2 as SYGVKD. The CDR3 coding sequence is TGTGCCACCGTCGGGGACTCCTACGAGCAGTACTTC. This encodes CATVGDSYEQYF.

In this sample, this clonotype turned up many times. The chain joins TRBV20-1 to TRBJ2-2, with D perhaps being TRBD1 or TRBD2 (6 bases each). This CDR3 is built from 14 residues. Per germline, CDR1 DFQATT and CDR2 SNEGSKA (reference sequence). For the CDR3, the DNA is TGCAGCGCTGGTGGGGGGCTCGGCACCGGGGAGCTGTTTTTT. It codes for CSAGGGLGTGELFF.

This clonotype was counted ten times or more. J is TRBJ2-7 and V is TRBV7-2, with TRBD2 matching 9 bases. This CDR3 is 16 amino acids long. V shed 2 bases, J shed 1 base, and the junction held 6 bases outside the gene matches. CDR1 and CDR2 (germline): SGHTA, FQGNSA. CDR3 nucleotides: TGTGCCAGCAGCTTATTACTAGCGGGTTCGTCCTACGAGCAGTACTTC. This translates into CASSLLLAGSSYEQYF.

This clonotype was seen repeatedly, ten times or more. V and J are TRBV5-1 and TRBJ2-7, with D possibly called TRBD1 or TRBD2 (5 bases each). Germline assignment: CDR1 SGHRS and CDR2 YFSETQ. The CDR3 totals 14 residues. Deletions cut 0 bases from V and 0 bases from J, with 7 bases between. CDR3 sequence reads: CASSLDGTSYEQYV. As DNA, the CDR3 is TGCGCCAGCAGCTTGGACGGGACCTCCTACGAGCAGTACGTC.